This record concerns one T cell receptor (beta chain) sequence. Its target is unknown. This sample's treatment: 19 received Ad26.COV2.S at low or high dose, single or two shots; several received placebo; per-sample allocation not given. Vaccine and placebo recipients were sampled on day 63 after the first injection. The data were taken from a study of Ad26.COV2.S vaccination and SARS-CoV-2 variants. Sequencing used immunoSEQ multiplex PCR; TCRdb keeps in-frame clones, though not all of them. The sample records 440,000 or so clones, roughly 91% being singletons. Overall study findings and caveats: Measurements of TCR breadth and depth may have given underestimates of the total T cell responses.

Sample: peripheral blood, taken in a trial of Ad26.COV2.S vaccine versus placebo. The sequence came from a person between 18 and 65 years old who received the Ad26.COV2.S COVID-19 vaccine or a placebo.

Written as DNA, the CDR3 is TGTGCCAGTAGTACGGACTCCTACAATGAGCAGTTCTTC. Translating gives CASSTDSYNEQFF. V gene TRBV19 combines with J gene TRBJ2-1; D is uncertain. This CDR3 comprises 13 residues. CDR1 is LNHDA and CDR2 is SQIVND in the germline V gene (reference sequence). V was clipped by 4 bases and J by 0 bases, with 4 bases between them.